This T cell receptor (beta chain) was identified during a study of technical replicates of blood from four donors. This table comes from immunoSEQ multiplex PCR, and its TCRdb copy is limited to in-frame clones, with some not included. The sample yields 79,000 or so clones, roughly 90% seen once. The germline V gene has CDR1 KGHSH and CDR2 LQKENI. The CDR3 has 15 amino acids. J lost 1 base, V lost 3 bases, and 5 bases had no gene match. This rearrangement joins TRBV18 to TRBJ1-2, with 7 bases lining up with TRBD1. The sample taken for sequencing was T cells isolated from PBMCs. This receptor was identified in a human donor in good health. The DNA of the CDR3 is TGTGCCAGCTCACCGACAGGGACGATTAACTATGGCTACACCTTC. It encodes CASSPTGTINYGYTF.